This is a list of T cell receptor beta chains from one sample in a study of circulating tumor DNA in untreated peripheral T-cell lymphoma. TCRdb's table, derived via immunoSEQ multiplex PCR, lists solely in-frame clones and lacks some. The sample has roughly 7,000 clones, 77% seen once; the top ten hold over 25%. Sequenced input: tumor tissue. These receptors were collected from a human donor with peripheral T-cell lymphoma. CDR3s include the opening cysteine and the closing phenylalanine or tryptophan. The D gene is left open where the match is weak. Not every row has a clone size; where given, it reads once, few, many or a size class.

d_gene,j_gene,abundance,v_gene,CDR3aa,CDR3nt
NA,TRBJ2-3,NA,TRBV30,CAWRGDWITDTQYF,TGTGCCTGGAGGGGAGACTGGATCACAGATACGCAGTATTTT
TRBD1,TRBJ2-1,NA,TRBV29-1,CSVEQDRVSYNEQFF,TGCAGCGTCGAGCAGGACAGGGTGTCCTACAATGAGCAGTTCTTC
TRBD1,TRBJ2-3,few,TRBV14,CASSFGQGFTDTQYF,TGTGCCAGCAGCTTTGGACAGGGATTCACAGATACGCAGTATTTT
NA,TRBJ1-4,NA,TRBV6-4,CASSLRGKLFF,TGTGCCAGCAGTTTACGGGGGAAACTGTTTTTT
NA,TRBJ2-2,NA,TRBV10-2,CASSESQGPIGELFF,TGCGCCAGCAGTGAGTCCCAGGGGCCCATCGGGGAGCTGTTTTTT
NA,TRBJ2-6,NA,TRBV18,CASSLDLSGANVLTF,TGTGCCAGCTCACTAGATCTCTCTGGGGCCAACGTCCTGACTTTC
NA,TRBJ2-5,NA,TRBV18,CASSPGLQETQYF,TGTGCCAGCTCACCGGGGCTACAAGAGACCCAGTACTTC
NA,TRBJ1-1,NA,TRBV19,CASMDLNTEAFF,TGTGCCAGTATGGATCTAAACACTGAAGCTTTCTTT
NA,TRBJ2-7,NA,TRBV29-1,CSVEIGLSSSYEQYF,TGCAGCGTTGAAATAGGGTTATCCAGCTCCTACGAGCAGTACTTC
NA,TRBJ1-1,NA,TRBV28,CASSLGQRNTEAFF,TGTGCCAGCAGTTTAGGGCAGCGGAACACTGAAGCTTTCTTT
NA,TRBJ1-5,NA,TRBV28,CASDRNRNQPQHF,TGTGCCAGCGATCGCAATAGAAATCAGCCCCAGCATTTT
NA,TRBJ1-4,NA,TRBV12-5,CASGLGTLEGEKLFF,TGTGCTAGTGGTTTGGGAACATTAGAAGGTGAAAAACTGTTTTTT
NA,TRBJ1-1,large,TRBV19,CASSFGQIGEAFF,TGTGCCAGTAGTTTTGGACAGATCGGTGAAGCTTTCTTT
TRBD1,TRBJ1-2,NA,TRBV19,CASSVLTGGYGYTF,TGTGCCAGTAGTGTTCTGACAGGGGGCTATGGCTACACCTTC
TRBD1,TRBJ1-6,few,TRBV6-8,CAITDRENSPLHF,TGTGCCATTACGGACAGGGAAAATTCACCCCTCCACTTT
NA,TRBJ1-1,NA,TRBV14,CASSQQKATERAEAFF,TGTGCCAGCAGCCAACAAAAGGCGACAGAGAGGGCTGAAGCTTTCTTT
TRBD1,TRBJ1-1,NA,TRBV6-8,CASSYPGQTFTEAFF,TGTGCCAGCAGTTACCCGGGACAGACATTCACTGAAGCTTTCTTT
NA,TRBJ2-6,NA,TRBV6-8,CASSYRDISSGANVLTF,TGTGCCAGCAGTTACCGGGACATATCCTCGGGGGCCAACGTCCTGACTTTC
NA,TRBJ1-1,NA,TRBV19,CASRVRLNTEAFF,TGTGCCAGTAGAGTAAGGCTGAACACTGAAGCTTTCTTT
TRBD1,TRBJ1-1,NA,TRBV5-1,CASSLGQVNTEAFF,TGCGCCAGCAGCCTGGGACAGGTGAACACTGAAGCTTTCTTT
TRBD2,TRBJ2-3,NA,TRBV6-8,CASSYSTGGRDTQYF,TGTGCCAGCAGTTACTCGACGGGGGGAAGGGATACGCAGTATTTT
NA,TRBJ1-1,NA,TRBV6-8,CASSYSRSAGVEAFF,TGTGCCAGCAGTTACTCGAGAAGCGCGGGGGTCGAAGCTTTCTTT
TRBD2,TRBJ2-3,NA,TRBV12-5,CASGPHISSGGDTQYF,TGTGCTAGTGGTCCCCACATCTCTAGCGGGGGAGATACGCAGTATTTT
TRBD1,TRBJ2-7,NA,TRBV19,CASGQGYYEQYF,TGTGCCAGCGGACAGGGATACTACGAGCAGTACTTC
NA,TRBJ1-1,NA,TRBV28,CASVLQGAGVAFF,TGTGCCAGCGTGTTACAGGGAGCCGGGGTAGCTTTCTTT